The 32 T cell receptor beta chains in this list originate from one sample, sequenced in a study of T cells in localized non-small cell lung cancer. Libraries were prepared by immunoSEQ multiplex PCR; TCRdb keeps only in-frame clonotypes and omits some of them. The sample has about 53,000 clones, 75% to 90% seen once. Sample: peripheral blood mononuclear cells, taken before any cancer treatment. These receptors all come from a man aged 35-75 years with stage III lung adenocarcinoma.

V and J are TRBV4-2 and TRBJ2-7; the D gene is possibly TRBD1 (6 bases). V shed 0 bases and J shed 6 bases, with 9 bases lying between them. Germline values: CDR1 LGHNA, CDR2 YNFKEQ. The CDR3 runs 13 residues. The chain's CDR3 is CASSQDLQGEQYF. The CDR3 DNA reads TGTGCCAGCAGCCAAGATCTACAGGGCGAGCAGTACTTC.

This chain joins TRBV7-9 and TRBJ2-1; D uncertain. This CDR3 has 11 amino acids. V was cut by 5 bases and J by 7 bases, with 6 bases left in between. Germline-derived CDR1 and CDR2 are SEHNR and FQNEAQ (reference sequence). CDR3 protein: CASSPSNEQFF. The CDR3 DNA sequence: TGTGCCAGCAGCCCATCGAATGAGCAGTTCTTC.

The chain uses TRBV11-2 and TRBJ2-5; a possible D gene is TRBD1 (5 bases). The ends were cut back, 4 bases at V and 5 bases at J, with 20 bases in the middle. This CDR3 is built from 16 residues. Germline-derived CDR1 and CDR2 are SGHAT and FQNNGV. The DNA of the CDR3 is TGTGCCAGCAGCTCACCCCAGGGCCGTCTCTGGGAGACCCAGTACTTC. Translating gives CASSSPQGRLWETQYF.

The chain is built from TRBV11-3 and TRBJ1-2, with TRBD1 matching over 7 bases. The J segment lost 7 bases and the V segment lost 2 bases, leaving 4 bases of the junction unmatched. The CDR3 consists of 13 residues. Germline V gives CDR1 SGHNT, CDR2 YENEEA. The CDR3 coding sequence is TGTGCCAGCAGCTTAACAGGGGTTGGTGGCTACACCTTC. Translated, it gives CASSLTGVGGYTF.

The chain uses TRBV30 and TRBJ2-7; 7 bases fit TRBD1. Per germline, CDR1 GTSNPN and CDR2 SVGIG (reference sequence). This CDR3 contains 14 residues. After removal of 0 bases from V and 5 bases from J, the junction contained 7 bases not matched to a gene. The CDR3 bases are TGTGCCTGGAGTGTACGGGACAGAGATGACGAGCAGTACTTC. Translating it yields CAWSVRDRDDEQYF.

V gene TRBV4-3 combines with J gene TRBJ2-2, with TRBD2 as a possible D gene (6 bases). Looked up from germline, CDR1 is LGHNA and CDR2 is YSLEER. CDR3 length equals 14 residues. Trimming took off 4 bases at V and 2 bases at J, with 8 bases between the two ends. CDR3 bases: TGCGCCAGCAGCCCGGGACTTAACACCGGGGAGCTGTTTTTT. It yields the protein CASSPGLNTGELFF.

The chain joins TRBV9 to TRBJ1-2, with D possibly TRBD1 on 6 matching bases. The germline CDR1 and CDR2 sequences are SGDLS and YYNGEE. V dropped 0 bases and J dropped 6 bases, with 15 bases sitting between them. CDR3 length equals 15 residues. DNA of the CDR3: TGTGCCAGCAGCGTAGATTCGACAGGCGGGAATGGCTACACCTTC. It translates to CASSVDSTGGNGYTF.

This clone was picked up a small number of times. The chain recombines TRBV19 with TRBJ1-1; D gene unclear. V was clipped by 4 bases and J by 7 bases, with 13 bases between them. CDR3 length: 13 residues. CDR1 is LNHDA and CDR2 is SQIVND in the germline V gene (reference sequence). In DNA form, the CDR3 reads TGTGCCAGTAGTACCCGCCGATCGTTTGAAGCTTTCTTT. The encoded protein is CASSTRRSFEAFF.

The V gene is TRBV28, the J gene TRBJ2-2; the D call may be TRBD1 or TRBD2 (5 bases each). Trimming cost V 5 bases and J 2 bases, with 18 bases left between them. This CDR3 is built from 17 residues. In germline, CDR1 is MDHEN, CDR2 SYDVKM. CDR3 DNA: TGTGCCAGCAGTCCCCCTCGAGGGGCGACTAACACCGGGGAGCTGTTTTTT. The encoded protein is CASSPPRGATNTGELFF. The whole variable domain, remainder taken from reference TRBV28 and TRBJ2-2, is DVKVTQSSRYLVKRTGEKVFLECVQDMDHENMFWYRQDPGLGLRLIYFSYDVKMKEKGDIPEGYSVSREKKERFSLILESASTNQTSMYLCASSPPRGATNTGELFFGEGSRLTVL.

This chain uses TRBV9 with TRBJ1-2; maybe TRBD1 (5 bases). Between the trimmed V and J ends, which lost 0 bases and 8 bases, there was a span of 8 bases. Germline V gene lookup returns CDR1 SGDLS and CDR2 YYNGEE. CDR3 length: 12 amino acids. CDR3 region: CASSVEAGGYTF. The DNA for the CDR3 is TGTGCCAGCAGCGTAGAGGCAGGGGGCTACACCTTC. Complete variable domain (other parts from reference TRBV9 and TRBJ1-2): DSGVTQTPKHLITATGQRVTLRCSPRSGDLSVYWYQQSLDQGLQFLIQYYNGEERAKGNILERFSAQQFPDLHSELNLSSLELGDSALYFCASSVEAGGYTFGSGTRLTVV.

The chain links TRBV30 to TRBJ2-1, with 8 positions matching TRBD2. V shed 3 bases, J shed 0 bases, and the junction held 4 bases outside the gene matches. The CDR3 spans 15 residues. Per the germline V gene, CDR1 is GTSNPN and CDR2 is SVGIG (reference sequence). The CDR3 nucleotides read TGTGCCTGGAGCGCTAGCGGGTCCTCCTACAATGAGCAGTTCTTC. The encoded protein is CAWSASGSSYNEQFF. Based on the CDR3 plus reference TRBV30 and TRBJ2-1, the full variable domain is SQTIHQWPATLVQPVGSPLSLECTVEGTSNPNLYWYRQAAGRGLQLLFYSVGIGQISSEVPQNLSASRPQDRQFILSSKKLLLSDSGFYLCAWSASGSSYNEQFFGPGTRLTVL.

This clone appeared a few times. This CDR3 reads CASRPAGRVSNEKLFF. DNA of the CDR3: TGTGCCAGTAGGCCCGCGGGGAGGGTTTCTAATGAAAAACTGTTTTTT. The V and J genes are TRBV19 and TRBJ1-4; no reliable D call. The CDR3 has 16 amino acids. Looked up from germline, CDR1 is LNHDA and CDR2 is SQIVND (reference sequence). With 6 bases removed from V and 3 bases from J, the gap between germline ends came to 17 bases.

This clone has more than one count but fewer than ten. This chain joins TRBV19 and TRBJ1-6, with 9 positions matching TRBD1. Germline V gives CDR1 LNHDA, CDR2 SQIVND (reference sequence). V dropped 6 bases and J dropped 10; count of bases not matched to a gene: 7. This CDR3 has 14 residues. The CDR3 here is CASSQDRGESPLHF. CDR3 coding DNA: TGTGCCAGTAGCCAGGACAGGGGCGAATCACCCCTCCACTTT.

The chain is built from TRBV2 and TRBJ2-2, with TRBD1 matching over 8 bases. Germline values: CDR1 SNHLY, CDR2 FYNNEI. The length of the CDR3 is 14 residues. V gave up 4 bases and J gave up 6 bases; unmatched junction bases: 4. CDR3 coding DNA: TGTGCCAGCAGTGTGGACAGGGTCGCCGGGGAGCTGTTTTTT. Translation gives CASSVDRVAGELFF.

This clone has only a few counts. The gene calls are TRBV2 and TRBJ1-5; D is perhaps TRBD1 (5 bases). CDR3 length equals 15 residues. Trimming stripped 4 bases from V and 0 bases from J, with 10 bases between. Germline V CDR1 and CDR2: SNHLY, FYNNEI. The CDR3, as DNA: TGTGCCAGCAGTGGTGCAGGGCTTAGCAATCAGCCCCAGCATTTT. Protein product: CASSGAGLSNQPQHF.

The count of this clone is one. CDR3: CSSCVQGAQTSTDTQYF. CDR3 nucleotides: TGCAGCTCATGTGTTCAAGGGGCCCAAACTTCCACAGATACGCAGTATTTT. This sequence joins TRBV29-1 and TRBJ2-3, with D possibly matching TRBD1 (5 bases). The CDR3 contains 17 residues. Trimming removed 8 bases at V and 2 bases at J, with 26 bases between. Germline loops: CDR1 SQVTM, CDR2 ANQGSEA.

The chain employs TRBV10-3 and TRBJ2-3; tentative D call: TRBD1 (6 bases). The CDR3 is 18 residues long. Germline CDR1 is ENHRY and CDR2 is SYGVKD. V lost 0 bases to trimming and J lost 3 bases, with 19 bases between them. CDR3 amino acids: CAISESIGGRMETDTQYF. CDR3 bases: TGTGCCATCAGTGAGTCAATAGGGGGAAGGATGGAGACAGATACGCAGTATTTT.

On this clone: A far larger clone is off by one base, so a read error is likely. The chain combines TRBV4-2 with TRBJ2-5; the D is unclear. Germline CDR1 is LGHNA and CDR2 is YNFKEQ. There are 17 residues in the CDR3. The V end was cut by 0 bases, the J end by 4 bases, with 18 bases between. CDR3 protein: CASSQDGRPSRVETQYF. CDR3 sequence (DNA): TGTGCCAGCAGCCAAGATGGAAGGCCTTCCCGGGTAGAGACCCAGTACTTC.

This clone was counted a single time. The rearrangement links TRBV29-1 to TRBJ1-1; no definite D call. The CDR3 totals 13 residues. CDR1 is SQVTM and CDR2 is ANQGSEA in the germline V gene. V was trimmed by 6 bases and J by 0 bases, leaving 11 bases between them. Here the CDR3 reads CSVDGTMNTEAFF. The CDR3 coding sequence is TGCAGCGTGGACGGAACGATGAACACTGAAGCTTTCTTT.

There are a few counts of this clone. This chain joins TRBV15 and TRBJ2-7; TRBD2 is a possible D gene (6 bases). From germline, CDR1 is LNHNV and CDR2 YYDKDF (reference sequence). The CDR3 contains 12 residues. Trimming pared 4 bases from V and 7 bases from J, leaving 11 bases between. CDR3 residues: CATSTPGGEQYF. CDR3 DNA sequence: TGTGCCACCAGCACCCCTGGGGGGGAGCAGTACTTC.

The J gene is TRBJ2-2, the V gene TRBV29-1; tentatively, D is TRBD1 or TRBD2 (6 bases each). The CDR3 has 14 amino acids. Germline CDR1 reads SQVTM; CDR2 reads ANQGSEA. Trimming pared 7 bases from V and 4 bases from J, leaving 16 bases between. The CDR3 reads CSARLEGGTGELFF. The CDR3 DNA follows: TGCAGCGCCAGACTAGAGGGGGGCACCGGGGAGCTGTTTTTT.

The chain combines TRBV10-1 with TRBJ2-1; 9 bases line up with TRBD2. The CDR3 totals 16 residues. The germline V gene has CDR1 WNHNN and CDR2 SYGVQD (reference sequence). After removal of 3 bases from V and 5 bases from J, the junction contained 8 bases not matched to a gene. The CDR3 nucleotides read TGCGCCAGCAGTGAACGGCGGGGGGGATCCCACAATGAGCAGTTCTTC. Protein sequence: CASSERRGGSHNEQFF.

This chain links TRBV28 with TRBJ1-4; D uncertain. Between the trimmed V and J ends, which lost 5 bases and 4 bases, there was a span of 14 bases. Germline assignment: CDR1 MDHEN and CDR2 SYDVKM. The CDR3 contains 15 residues. The CDR3 reads CASSPQGNYNEKLFF. CDR3 DNA sequence: TGTGCCAGCAGTCCACAAGGCAACTATAATGAAAAACTGTTTTTT.

V and J are TRBV29-1 and TRBJ1-6, with 7 bases lining up with TRBD1. The germline gives CDR1 SQVTM, CDR2 ANQGSEA. V was pared by 7 bases and J by 2 bases, with 2 bases of the junction left unmatched. The CDR3 extends over 13 amino acids. The CDR3 DNA reads as TGCAGCGAAGGGACAGCCTATAATTCACCCCTCCACTTT. The encoded protein is CSEGTAYNSPLHF.

The chain couples TRBV5-5 to TRBJ2-6; 7 bases line up with TRBD1. The CDR3 has 17 residues. Looked up from germline, CDR1 is SGHKS and CDR2 is YYEKEE (reference sequence). The V segment lost 2 bases and the J segment 1 base; nucleotides outside the gene matches: 6. The CDR3 loop is CASSLTGDVSGANVLTF. The DNA of the CDR3 is TGTGCCAGCAGCTTAACAGGGGACGTGTCTGGGGCCAACGTCCTGACTTTC. Variable domain in full (rest from reference TRBV5-5 and TRBJ2-6): DAGVTQSPTHLIKTRGQQVTLRCSPISGHKSVSWYQQVLGQGPQFIFQYYEKEERGRGNFPDRFSARQFPNYSSELNVNALLLGDSALYLCASSLTGDVSGANVLTFGAGSRLTVL.

This clone showed up just once. The rearrangement links TRBV18 to TRBJ1-5; the match to TRBD1 covers 7 bases. This CDR3 region has 15 residues. The germline CDR1 and CDR2 sequences are KGHSH and LQKENI. Unmatched junction bases numbered 5, after V lost 3 bases and J lost 3 bases. The CDR3 is CASSPQGTDNQPQHF. Written as DNA, the CDR3 is TGTGCCAGCTCACCTCAAGGGACAGACAATCAGCCCCAGCATTTT.

The sample holds a few counts of this clone. The rearrangement links TRBV4-3 to TRBJ2-1; perhaps TRBD2 as D (5 bases). The CDR3 has 15 amino acids. V was clipped by 1 base and J by 8 bases, with 15 bases between them. Per germline, CDR1 LGHNA and CDR2 YSLEER. CDR3: CASSQARGPGDEQFF. CDR3 bases: TGCGCCAGCAGCCAAGCTCGAGGGCCTGGGGATGAGCAGTTCTTC.

A single count supports this clone. V gene TRBV11-2 combines with J gene TRBJ2-4, with D uncertain. Germline V CDR1 and CDR2: SGHAT, FQNNGV. This CDR3 has 16 residues. The ends were cut back, 3 bases at V and 6 bases at J, with 18 bases in the middle. CDR3 protein: CASSFNKDPSGNIQYF. The CDR3 DNA reads as TGTGCCAGCAGCTTTAATAAGGACCCCTCGGGAAACATTCAGTACTTC.

This sequence joins TRBV4-3 and TRBJ1-5, with TRBD1 identical over 9 bases. The germline CDR1 and CDR2 sequences are LGHNA and YSLEER. V trimming: 0 bases; J trimming: 11 bases; junction bases outside the gene matches: 17. The CDR3 has 18 amino acids. The CDR3: CASSQDPGGTGPKSAQHF. CDR3 in DNA: TGCGCCAGCAGCCAAGATCCGGGGGGGACAGGGCCGAAGTCGGCCCAGCATTTT.

The V gene is TRBV9, the J gene TRBJ1-6; no reliable D call. The V gene's germline CDR1 is SGDLS and CDR2 YYNGEE. The CDR3 has 14 residues. The V gene lost 3 bases and the J gene lost 9 bases, with 13 bases spanning the gap. As DNA, the CDR3 is TGTGCCAGCAGCGAGGCCCCGGGTGGTTCACCCCTCCACTTT. Translated: CASSEAPGGSPLHF. The full variable domain, in which reference TRBV9 and TRBJ1-6 provide the parts outside the CDR3, is DSGVTQTPKHLITATGQRVTLRCSPRSGDLSVYWYQQSLDQGLQFLIQYYNGEERAKGNILERFSAQQFPDLHSELNLSSLELGDSALYFCASSEAPGGSPLHFGNGTRLTVT.

The chain carries TRBV19 and TRBJ1-3, with a possible D match to TRBD1 (6 bases). CDR1 LNHDA and CDR2 SQIVND come from the germline V gene (reference sequence). This CDR3 is 14 amino acids long. Trimming took 7 bases from V and 0 from J, leaving 10 bases between them. This CDR3 reads CASNPGVSGNTIYF. CDR3 in DNA: TGTGCCAGTAACCCAGGGGTCTCTGGAAACACCATATATTTT.

The genes are TRBV10-1 and TRBJ2-3; perhaps TRBD2 as D (5 bases). This CDR3 region has 13 residues. Germline CDR1 is WNHNN and CDR2 is SYGVQD (reference sequence). V lost 8 bases and J lost 5, with 14 bases in between. The DNA for the CDR3 is TGCGCCAGCGAGGGTAGCCTGAAAGATACGCAGTATTTT. It encodes CASEGSLKDTQYF.